Listed here are 27 T cell receptor beta chains from one sample, sequenced in a study of Tregs in tolerant kidney transplant recipients. Clones were sequenced by immunoSEQ multiplex PCR, and TCRdb holds only the in-frame ones, with some missing. This table holds about 83,000 clones, approximately 98% found once. The sequenced sample was CD4+ T cells from blood, obtained before the transplant. These TCRs come from a human donor who received a combined kidney and bone marrow transplant.

J is TRBJ2-3 and V is TRBV2, with 9 bases that match TRBD1. Trimming cost V 6 bases and J 7 bases; bases outside gene matches: 8. The CDR3 has 14 amino acids. The V gene's germline CDR1 is SNHLY and CDR2 FYNNEI. For the CDR3, the DNA is TGTGCCAGCAGAGAACAGGGGGCGCGAAATACGCAGTATTTT. Its protein product is CASREQGARNTQYF. Full variable domain (outside the CDR3, taken from reference TRBV2 and TRBJ2-3): EPEVTQTPSHQVTQMGQEVILRCVPISNHLYFYWYRQILGQKVEFLVSFYNNEISEKSEIFDDQFSVERPDGSNFTLKIRSTKLEDSAMYFCASREQGARNTQYFGPGTRLTVL.

The V gene is TRBV7-2, the J gene TRBJ2-5, with TRBD2 identical over 7 bases. There are 15 residues in the CDR3. V lost 1 base and J lost 3; bases outside the gene matches: 5. CDR1 SGHTA and CDR2 FQGNSA come from the germline V gene. The CDR3 bases are TGTGCCAGCAGCTTAGGTCTCCTAGCGGAAGAGACCCAGTACTTC. It translates to CASSLGLLAEETQYF.

The chain uses TRBV15 and TRBJ2-7; D is undetermined. The ends were cut back, 8 bases at V and 7 bases at J, with 6 bases in the middle. This CDR3 region has 9 residues. Germline V gene data show CDR1 as LNHNV and CDR2 as YYDKDF (reference sequence). The CDR3: CATEEEQYF. CDR3 nucleotides: TGTGCCACCGAGGAGGAGCAGTACTTC.

On this clone itself: Sequence at one end of the junction differs from germline and may be a read error. For the CDR3, the DNA is TGTGCCAGCAGTGTCGAGGGAACCACCGGGCCTCCCAAACATTTT. Amino acids: CASSVEGTTGPPKHF. The V gene is TRBV2, the J gene TRBJ2-3; tentative D call: TRBD2 (5 bases). This CDR3 has 15 residues. Per the germline V gene, CDR1 is SNHLY and CDR2 is FYNNEI.

This sequence joins TRBV4-1 and TRBJ2-3, with TRBD2 as a possible D gene (6 bases). The CDR3 has 16 residues. V lost 4 bases, J lost 0 bases, and 14 bases lay in between. Per germline, CDR1 MGHRA and CDR2 YSYEKL. CDR3 residues: CASSRVGGFSTDTQYF. In DNA, the CDR3 is TGCGCCAGCAGCCGAGTGGGGGGATTTAGCACAGATACGCAGTATTTT.

This chain uses TRBV6-4 with TRBJ1-2, with 8 bases lining up with TRBD1. The V gene end was trimmed by 6 bases and the J gene end by 3 bases; junction bases not matched to a gene: 3. The CDR3 spans 13 residues. Germline V lookup: CDR1 MRHNA, CDR2 SNTAGT. This CDR3 reads CASSSTGDYGYTF. The CDR3 nucleotides read TGTGCCAGCAGCTCGACAGGGGACTATGGCTACACCTTC.

This sequence joins TRBV15 and TRBJ2-7, with D maybe TRBD1 (5 bases). The germline V gene has CDR1 LNHNV and CDR2 YYDKDF (reference sequence). V was clipped by 3 bases and J by 1 base, with 7 bases between them. The CDR3 consists of 13 residues. Here the CDR3 reads CATSRDTSYEQYF. The CDR3 DNA follows: TGTGCCACCAGCAGGGACACTTCCTACGAGCAGTACTTC.

The DNA of the CDR3 is TGTGCCAGCAGCGCTAGACAGGGGGAAACTGAAGCTTTCTTT. It is translated as CASSARQGETEAFF. The chain combines TRBV9 with TRBJ1-1; 9 bases fit TRBD1. The V gene end was trimmed by 3 bases and the J gene end by 5 bases; junction bases not matched to a gene: 5. This CDR3 is built from 14 residues. Germline V CDR1 and CDR2: SGDLS, YYNGEE.

The V and J genes are TRBV27 and TRBJ1-5; D not resolved. Germline assignment: CDR1 MNHEY and CDR2 SMNVEV (reference sequence). The V end was cut by 6 bases, the J end by 7 bases, with 10 bases between. The CDR3 consists of 12 residues. The CDR3, as DNA: TGTGCCAGCAGCTCCGGGGTGCAGCCCCAGCATTTT. Its translation: CASSSGVQPQHF.

The rearrangement links TRBV7-8 to TRBJ2-7; 11 nucleotides match TRBD1. Trimming took 3 bases from V and 6 from J; bases not matched to a gene: 7. CDR1 and CDR2 from the germline V gene are SGHVS and FQNEAQ. The CDR3 is 15 residues long. CDR3 sequence reads: CASSFFRTGGGEQYF. The CDR3 nucleotides are TGTGCCAGCAGCTTTTTTCGGACAGGGGGCGGCGAGCAGTACTTC.

The J gene is TRBJ1-1, the V gene TRBV6-6, with a weak D call TRBD1 (6 bases). V lost 8 bases, J lost 2 bases, and 9 bases lay in between. In germline, CDR1 is MNHNY, CDR2 SVGAGI (reference sequence). This CDR3 spans 12 amino acids. The chain's CDR3 is CASEGVNTEAFF. For the CDR3, the DNA is TGTGCCAGCGAGGGGGTTAACACTGAAGCTTTCTTT.

This clone was counted a single time. The chain employs TRBV4-3 and TRBJ2-7; 9 nucleotides agree with TRBD2. CDR1 LGHNA and CDR2 YSLEER come from the germline V gene. Trimming at V came to 4 bases and at J to 5 bases, leaving 3 bases not matched to a gene. This CDR3 contains 13 residues. This CDR3 is CASSRRGGNEQYF. Written as DNA, the CDR3 is TGCGCCAGCAGCCGGCGGGGGGGTAACGAGCAGTACTTC.

The gene calls are TRBV15 and TRBJ1-5; 10 bases match TRBD1. The CDR3 length is 16 residues. Trimming removed 0 bases from V and 6 bases from J; junction bases left unmatched: 5. Germline V gene lookup returns CDR1 LNHNV and CDR2 YYDKDF (reference sequence). CDR3 loop: CATSREGQGIGQPQHF. In DNA, the CDR3 is TGTGCCACCAGCAGAGAGGGACAGGGGATAGGTCAGCCCCAGCATTTT.

V and J are TRBV11-3 and TRBJ2-2, with a tentative D call TRBD2 (5 bases). The CDR3 is 15 residues long. From germline, CDR1 is SGHNT and CDR2 YENEEA. The V end was cut by 1 base, the J end by 8 bases, with 14 bases between. The CDR3, as DNA: TGTGCCAGCAGCTTAGGCCTAGCCCCCAAAGGGGAGCTGTTTTTT. Encoded protein: CASSLGLAPKGELFF.

V usage is TRBV13 and J usage is TRBJ2-7; 11 positions match TRBD2. Germline V lookup: CDR1 PRHDT, CDR2 FYEKMQ (reference sequence). J gave up 2 bases and V 4 bases, and 10 bases lay outside the gene matches. The CDR3 length is 17 residues. CDR3 coding DNA: TGTGCCAGCAGCTCGCACAGGCTAGCGGGGGGCACCTACGAGCAGTACTTC. Amino acid sequence: CASSSHRLAGGTYEQYF.

The J gene is TRBJ2-7, the V gene TRBV7-3; 8 bases align to TRBD1. The CDR3 loop spans 15 amino acids. Per the germline V gene, CDR1 is SGHTA and CDR2 is FQGTGA. J was trimmed by 3 bases and V by 5 bases; bases with no gene match: 9. The CDR3 DNA reads TGTGCCAGCAGCGCACGGGAGACAGGGGTCTACGAGCAGTACTTC. This sequence encodes CASSARETGVYEQYF.

The chain has TRBV6-5 and TRBJ2-4; TRBD1 aligns across 11 bases. Germline lookup yields CDR1 MNHEY and CDR2 SVGAGI. This CDR3 contains 16 residues. V shed 4 bases and J 4 bases; nucleotides not matched to a gene: 6. The DNA of the CDR3 is TGTGCCAGCAGTTCCCGGACAGGGGGCCCAAAAAACATTCAGTACTTC. It specifies CASSSRTGGPKNIQYF.

This clone showed up just once. The chain's CDR3 is CASSLVAGGADTQYF. The CDR3 nucleotides are TGTGCCAGCTCTCTCGTAGCGGGAGGGGCAGATACGCAGTATTTT. The chain is built from TRBV18 and TRBJ2-3; 11 bases map to TRBD2. This CDR3 contains 15 residues. Germline CDR1 is KGHSH and CDR2 is LQKENI. With V trimmed by 6 bases and J by 4 bases, 6 bases remained unmatched.

The chain links TRBV6-5 to TRBJ2-7, with 8 positions matching TRBD1. The V segment lost 6 bases and the J segment 6 bases; nucleotides outside the gene matches: 7. CDR3 length: 13 residues. The V gene's germline CDR1 is MNHEY and CDR2 SVGAGI. In DNA form, the CDR3 reads TGTGCCAGCAGGGGCAGGACAGGGTTCGAGCAGTACTTC. Translating gives CASRGRTGFEQYF.

The chain carries TRBV30 and TRBJ1-1, with 7 bases lining up with TRBD1. CDR1 GTSNPN and CDR2 SVGIG come from the germline V gene (reference sequence). Unmatched junction bases numbered 9, after V lost 5 bases and J lost 6 bases. The CDR3 loop spans 13 amino acids. In nucleotides, the CDR3 is TGTGCCTGGGATGAGACAGGGTTCGCTGAAGCTTTCTTT. The encoded protein is CAWDETGFAEAFF.

The chain has TRBV9 and TRBJ1-1; D is unresolved. This CDR3 has 14 residues. V was cut by 0 bases and J by 0 bases, with 6 bases left in between. Looked up from germline, CDR1 is SGDLS and CDR2 is YYNGEE. The CDR3 coding sequence is TGTGCCAGCAGCGTAGGGCCCATGAACACTGAAGCTTTCTTT. Translation: CASSVGPMNTEAFF.

The CDR3 DNA follows: TGTGCCAGCAGTGAAGCGGGAGTGACAGGCTCGGGCTACACCTTC. The encoded protein is CASSEAGVTGSGYTF. The chain links TRBV6-1 to TRBJ1-2, with a tentative D call TRBD1 (6 bases). V was clipped by 0 bases and J by 8 bases, with 16 bases between them. CDR3 length: 15 amino acids. Germline V gene data show CDR1 as MNHNS and CDR2 as SASEGT.

Here the CDR3 reads CASARERDEQFF. CDR3 DNA: TGTGCCAGTGCCAGGGAACGCGATGAGCAGTTCTTC. The chain uses TRBV4-2 and TRBJ2-1; a possible D gene is TRBD1 (5 bases). CDR1 and CDR2 from the germline V gene are LGHNA and YNFKEQ. The V and J ends lost 9 bases and 8 bases respectively, with 14 bases between them. The length of the CDR3 is 12 residues.

This chain uses TRBV5-1 with TRBJ2-3; 10 positions agree with TRBD2. This CDR3 has 16 residues. Trimming cost V 3 bases and J 2 bases; bases outside gene matches: 6. Germline CDR1 SGHRS, CDR2 YFSETQ. CDR3 residues: CASSSRLAGATDTQYF. CDR3 DNA: TGCGCCAGCAGCTCCCGGCTAGCGGGGGCCACAGATACGCAGTATTTT.

This rearrangement joins TRBV7-9 to TRBJ1-2, with D uncertain. The CDR3 sequence is 10 residues long. Germline V gene lookup returns CDR1 SEHNR and CDR2 FQNEAQ (reference sequence). V shed 5 bases and J shed 8 bases, with 6 bases lying between them. The CDR3 here is CASSQHGYTF. The CDR3 DNA is TGTGCCAGCAGCCAACACGGCTACACCTTC.

V usage is TRBV6-5 and J usage is TRBJ2-5, with D unresolved. CDR3 length equals 16 residues. The germline gives CDR1 MNHEY, CDR2 SVGAGI. V dropped 2 bases and J dropped 5 bases, with 18 bases sitting between them. CDR3 sequence (DNA): TGTGCCAGCAGTTACAACACAGCTTCCCCTGGGGAGACCCAGTACTTC. As protein: CASSYNTASPGETQYF.

The genes are TRBV11-2 and TRBJ2-5; 7 nucleotides match TRBD2. Germline CDR1 is SGHAT and CDR2 is FQNNGV. With V trimmed by 0 bases and J by 6 bases, 10 bases remained unmatched. This CDR3 is built from 16 residues. CDR3 coding DNA: TGTGCCAGCAGCTTAGATCGTTCGGGACTAATGAAGACCCAGTACTTC. This sequence encodes CASSLDRSGLMKTQYF.